The rows below give T cell receptor beta chains drawn from one sample of a study of Ad26.COV2.S vaccination and SARS-CoV-2 variants. The protocol was immunoSEQ multiplex PCR, while the TCRdb copy is restricted to in-frame clones and leaves out a portion. The data show around 300,000 clones, around 89% seen once. Here the sequenced sample was peripheral blood, taken in a trial of Ad26.COV2.S vaccine versus placebo. These receptors were taken from a person aged 18 to 65 who received the Ad26.COV2.S COVID-19 vaccine or a placebo. Each CDR3 is given with its conserved first and last residue. The order of the fields is V gene, J gene, CDR3 length, clone size, D gene, CDR3 DNA, CDR3 protein. The D gene is left open where the match is weak. A clone size is listed for some rows: how often the clone was seen (once, few, many), or a class if it is expanded.

v_call: TRBV5-1
j_call: TRBJ2-2
cdr3_length: 16
clone_size: -
d_call: TRBD2
cdr3_nt: TGCGCCAGCAGCTTGGGAGGGCTAGCGGACACCGGGGAGCTGTTTTTT
cdr3_aa: CASSLGGLADTGELFF

v_call: TRBV19
j_call: TRBJ1-2
cdr3_length: 13
clone_size: -
d_call: -
cdr3_nt: TGTGCCAGTAGCGACGACTGGGACTATGGCTACACCTTC
cdr3_aa: CASSDDWDYGYTF

v_call: TRBV10-3
j_call: TRBJ2-5
cdr3_length: 15
clone_size: once
d_call: TRBD2
cdr3_nt: TGTGCCATCAGTATGGGTTGGGGGGGCCAAGAGACCCAGTACTTC
cdr3_aa: CAISMGWGGQETQYF

v_call: TRBV30
j_call: TRBJ2-5
cdr3_length: 13
clone_size: -
d_call: -
cdr3_nt: TGTGCCTGGAGTGTACCAGTCTTCGAGACCCAGTACTTC
cdr3_aa: CAWSVPVFETQYF

v_call: TRBV5-6
j_call: TRBJ1-1
cdr3_length: 12
clone_size: -
d_call: -
cdr3_nt: TGTGCCAGCAGCTTGGTGAACACTGAAGCTTTCTTT
cdr3_aa: CASSLVNTEAFF

v_call: TRBV9
j_call: TRBJ1-1
cdr3_length: 14
clone_size: -
d_call: -
cdr3_nt: TGTGCCAGCAGCGTCGGCCGACAGGACACTGAAGCTTTCTTT
cdr3_aa: CASSVGRQDTEAFF

v_call: TRBV30
j_call: TRBJ2-2
cdr3_length: 14
clone_size: -
d_call: -
cdr3_nt: TGTGCCGGTCGTTCGGCCTCGAACACCGGGGAGCTGTTTTTT
cdr3_aa: CAGRSASNTGELFF

v_call: TRBV7-9
j_call: TRBJ2-1
cdr3_length: 14
clone_size: -
d_call: -
cdr3_nt: TGTGCCAGCAGCTTCGGACAGAGATACAATGAGCAGTTCTTC
cdr3_aa: CASSFGQRYNEQFF

v_call: TRBV19
j_call: TRBJ1-5
cdr3_length: 14
clone_size: -
d_call: -
cdr3_nt: TGTGCCAGTAGTTCCGGGGCCGAAAGACAGCCCCAGCATTTT
cdr3_aa: CASSSGAERQPQHF

v_call: TRBV7-9
j_call: TRBJ2-2
cdr3_length: 12
clone_size: -
d_call: -
cdr3_nt: TGTGCCAGCAGCATGGAGGTCGGGGAGCTGTTTTTT
cdr3_aa: CASSMEVGELFF

v_call: TRBV6-2/TRBV6-3
j_call: TRBJ1-5
cdr3_length: 15
clone_size: -
d_call: TRBD1
cdr3_nt: TGTGCCAGCAGTTACTCAGGCAGGGGGAATCAGCCCCAGCATTTT
cdr3_aa: CASSYSGRGNQPQHF

v_call: TRBV19
j_call: TRBJ2-7
cdr3_length: 14
clone_size: -
d_call: TRBD1
cdr3_nt: TGTGCCAGTAGTACGACAGGGTTGGACTACGAGCAGTACTTC
cdr3_aa: CASSTTGLDYEQYF

v_call: TRBV4-2
j_call: TRBJ1-1
cdr3_length: 15
clone_size: few
d_call: TRBD1
cdr3_nt: TGTGCCAGCAGCCACCTACAGGGGGGGAACACTGAAGCTTTCTTT
cdr3_aa: CASSHLQGGNTEAFF

v_call: TRBV19
j_call: TRBJ1-2
cdr3_length: 13
clone_size: -
d_call: TRBD1
cdr3_nt: TGTGCCAGTAGTAAAGGGGGCCTCGATGGCTACACCTTC
cdr3_aa: CASSKGGLDGYTF

v_call: TRBV7-8
j_call: TRBJ2-5
cdr3_length: 16
clone_size: -
d_call: TRBD2
cdr3_nt: TGTGCCAGCAGCCTATTAACTAGCGCGACCCAAGAGACCCAGTACTTC
cdr3_aa: CASSLLTSATQETQYF

v_call: TRBV28
j_call: TRBJ2-7
cdr3_length: 15
clone_size: -
d_call: -
cdr3_nt: TGTGCCAGCAGTTTAGTGGCAGGGAAGGGCTACGAGCAGTACTTC
cdr3_aa: CASSLVAGKGYEQYF

v_call: TRBV5-1
j_call: TRBJ1-6
cdr3_length: 15
clone_size: once
d_call: -
cdr3_nt: TGCGCCAGCAGCTTGGAGGGGATGTCGGGATCACCCCTCCACTTT
cdr3_aa: CASSLEGMSGSPLHF

v_call: TRBV9
j_call: TRBJ2-7
cdr3_length: 16
clone_size: -
d_call: TRBD2
cdr3_nt: TGTGCCAGCAGCGCTACCGGGACTAGCGGGTACTACGAGCAGTACTTC
cdr3_aa: CASSATGTSGYYEQYF

v_call: TRBV28
j_call: TRBJ1-3
cdr3_length: 14
clone_size: -
d_call: -
cdr3_nt: TGTGCCAGCAGTCAGCACAGCTCTGGAAACACCATATATTTT
cdr3_aa: CASSQHSSGNTIYF

v_call: TRBV4-1
j_call: TRBJ1-6
cdr3_length: 14
clone_size: -
d_call: TRBD1
cdr3_nt: TGCGCCAGCAGCGAGGGGGCTTTGAATTCACCCCTCCACTTT
cdr3_aa: CASSEGALNSPLHF

v_call: TRBV2
j_call: TRBJ2-7
cdr3_length: 12
clone_size: -
d_call: -
cdr3_nt: TGTGCCAGCAGTGAAGGAATCTACGAGCAGTACTTC
cdr3_aa: CASSEGIYEQYF

v_call: TRBV11-2
j_call: TRBJ2-7
cdr3_length: 14
clone_size: -
d_call: TRBD2
cdr3_nt: TGTGCCAGCAGCTACGGGACTAGCGGCTACGAGCAGTACTTC
cdr3_aa: CASSYGTSGYEQYF

v_call: TRBV28
j_call: TRBJ2-7
cdr3_length: 14
clone_size: -
d_call: -
cdr3_nt: TGTGCCAGCAGTCACCCACAGGGAAACTACGAGCAGTACTTC
cdr3_aa: CASSHPQGNYEQYF

v_call: TRBV11-2
j_call: TRBJ1-3
cdr3_length: 15
clone_size: -
d_call: -
cdr3_nt: TGTGCCAGCAGCGTGGATCTGAGCTCTGGAAACACCATATATTTT
cdr3_aa: CASSVDLSSGNTIYF

v_call: TRBV19
j_call: TRBJ2-5
cdr3_length: 15
clone_size: -
d_call: -
cdr3_nt: TGTGCCAGTAGTACTCGTTGGTCTAGTGGGGAGACCCAGTACTTC
cdr3_aa: CASSTRWSSGETQYF

v_call: TRBV20-1
j_call: TRBJ2-7
cdr3_length: 14
clone_size: -
d_call: -
cdr3_nt: TGCAGTGCTAGTTCACTGAACCTCAACTACGAGCAGTACTTC
cdr3_aa: CSASSLNLNYEQYF

v_call: TRBV19
j_call: TRBJ1-5
cdr3_length: 18
clone_size: -
d_call: -
cdr3_nt: TGTGCCAGTAGTATAACGGGACACCTAACATATAGCAATCAGCCCCAGCATTTT
cdr3_aa: CASSITGHLTYSNQPQHF

v_call: TRBV10-2
j_call: TRBJ1-5
cdr3_length: 16
clone_size: -
d_call: -
cdr3_nt: TGCGCCAGCAGTGAGATCCGGACGGTAGCGGATCAGCCCCAGCATTTT
cdr3_aa: CASSEIRTVADQPQHF